The clone carrying this T cell receptor (beta chain) has a single count. This entry is derived from a study of cytomegalovirus exposure and HLA in healthy donors. Trimming removed 4 bases at V and 1 base at J, with 8 bases between. The CDR3 runs 14 residues. Germline values: CDR1 SGHNT, CDR2 YENEEA. 60 Vbeta and 13 Jbeta primers were used in PCR. The assay was immunoSEQ multiplex PCR, and TCRdb's table has in-frame clones only and misses some. This table holds some 100,000 clones, around 77% found once. The rearrangement links TRBV11-3 to TRBJ2-1; possibly TRBD2 for D (6 bases). The source material was PBMCs. The source is a middle-aged man in good health and CMV-seropositive. The CDR3 protein is CASSSGGSYNEQFF. The CDR3 coding sequence is TGTGCCAGCAGCTCCGGGGGTTCCTACAATGAGCAGTTCTTC.